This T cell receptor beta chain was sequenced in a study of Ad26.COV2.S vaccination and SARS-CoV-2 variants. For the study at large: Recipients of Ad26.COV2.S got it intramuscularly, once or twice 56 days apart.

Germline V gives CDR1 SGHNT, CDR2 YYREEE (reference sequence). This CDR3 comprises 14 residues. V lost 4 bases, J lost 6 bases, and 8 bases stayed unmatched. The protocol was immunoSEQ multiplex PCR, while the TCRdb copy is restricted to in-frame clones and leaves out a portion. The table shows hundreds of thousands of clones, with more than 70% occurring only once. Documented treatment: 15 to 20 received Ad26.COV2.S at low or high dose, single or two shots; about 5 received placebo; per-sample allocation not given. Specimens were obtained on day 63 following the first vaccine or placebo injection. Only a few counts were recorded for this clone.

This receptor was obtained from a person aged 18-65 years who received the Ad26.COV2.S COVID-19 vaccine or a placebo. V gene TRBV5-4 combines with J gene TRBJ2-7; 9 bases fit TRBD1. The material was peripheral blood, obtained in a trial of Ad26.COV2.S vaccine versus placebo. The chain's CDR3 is CASSTSTGGTEQYF. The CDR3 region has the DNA TGTGCCAGCAGCACATCAACAGGGGGCACCGAGCAGTACTTC.